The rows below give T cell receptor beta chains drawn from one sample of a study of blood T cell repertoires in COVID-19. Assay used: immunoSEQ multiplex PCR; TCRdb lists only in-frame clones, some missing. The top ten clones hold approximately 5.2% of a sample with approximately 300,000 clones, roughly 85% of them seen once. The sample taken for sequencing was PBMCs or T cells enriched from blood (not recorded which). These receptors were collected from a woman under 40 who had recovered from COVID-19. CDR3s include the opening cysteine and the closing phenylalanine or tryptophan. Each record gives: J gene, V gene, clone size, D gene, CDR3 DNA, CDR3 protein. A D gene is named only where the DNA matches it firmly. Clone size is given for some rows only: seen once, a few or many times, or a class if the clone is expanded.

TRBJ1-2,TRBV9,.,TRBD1,TGTGCCAGCAGCGCCTGGACAGGGGAGAGCTACACCTTC,CASSAWTGESYTF
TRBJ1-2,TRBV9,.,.,TGTGCCAGCAGCGTAGATAGCAGGGTTTATGGCTACACCTTC,CASSVDSRVYGYTF
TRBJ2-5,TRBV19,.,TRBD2,TGTGCCAGTGGGACTAGCGGGGGACAACAAGAGACCCAGTACTTC,CASGTSGGQQETQYF
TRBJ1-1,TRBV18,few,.,TGTGCCAGCTCACCATACAGGGTGGGGGCAATGAACACTGAAGCTTTCTTT,CASSPYRVGAMNTEAFF
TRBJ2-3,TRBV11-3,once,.,TGTGCCAGCAGCTTAGGAGGGCGGGGCACAGATACGCAGTATTTT,CASSLGGRGTDTQYF
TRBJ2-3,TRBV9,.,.,TGTGCCAGCAGCGTGACTAGTGGATCCACAGATACGCAGTATTTT,CASSVTSGSTDTQYF
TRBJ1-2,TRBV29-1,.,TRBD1,TGCAGCGTCCCCAGACAGGGGGACAGTAACTATGGCTACACCTTC,CSVPRQGDSNYGYTF
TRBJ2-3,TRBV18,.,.,TGTGCCAGCTCACCACGAACTAGCACAGATACGCAGTATTTT,CASSPRTSTDTQYF
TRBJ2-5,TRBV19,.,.,TGTGCCAGCTCAAGGACAGTCGGAGAGACCCAGTACTTC,CASSRTVGETQYF
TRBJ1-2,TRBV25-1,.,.,TGTGCCAGCAACTCGCCTGGGGGAGGCTATGGCTACACCTTC,CASNSPGGGYGYTF
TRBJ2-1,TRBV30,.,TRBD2,TGTGCCTGGAGTGTAGGGCTAGCGGGGTACAATGAGCAGTTCTTC,CAWSVGLAGYNEQFF
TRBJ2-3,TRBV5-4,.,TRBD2,TGTGCCAGCAGCTTGGGTAGCGGGGGGAACGCAGATACGCAGTATTTT,CASSLGSGGNADTQYF
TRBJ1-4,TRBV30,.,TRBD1,TGTGCCTGGACGGACAGGGACAATGAAAAACTGTTTTTT,CAWTDRDNEKLFF
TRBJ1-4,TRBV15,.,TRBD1,TGTGCCACGGAACAGGGACAGAATGGAGAAAAACTGTTTTTT,CATEQGQNGEKLFF
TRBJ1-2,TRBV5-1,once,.,TGCGCCAGCAGCTCGAACTATGGCTACACCTTC,CASSSNYGYTF
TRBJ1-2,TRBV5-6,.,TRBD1,TGTGCCAGCAGCTTGGCGGGACAGGAGTTCTATGGCTACACCTTC,CASSLAGQEFYGYTF
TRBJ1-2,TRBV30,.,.,TGTGCCTGGAGTGTATTGGACAGTGGCTATGGCTACACCTTC,CAWSVLDSGYGYTF
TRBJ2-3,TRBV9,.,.,TGTGCCAGCAGCGCCTCGACAGTGGGCACAGATACGCAGTATTTT,CASSASTVGTDTQYF
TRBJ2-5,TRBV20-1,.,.,TGCAGTGCTGGGGGGGAGACCCAGTACTTC,CSAGGETQYF
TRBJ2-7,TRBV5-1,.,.,TGCGCCAGCAGCTTCCAGGAACCCTACGAGCAGTACTTC,CASSFQEPYEQYF
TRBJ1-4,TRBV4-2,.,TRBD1,TGTGCCAGCAGCCAAGACAGGGGGGCAACTAATGAAAAACTGTTTTTT,CASSQDRGATNEKLFF
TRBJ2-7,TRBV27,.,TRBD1,TGTGCCAGCAGTTTCACAGGGGTAGGAAACTACGAGCAGTACTTC,CASSFTGVGNYEQYF